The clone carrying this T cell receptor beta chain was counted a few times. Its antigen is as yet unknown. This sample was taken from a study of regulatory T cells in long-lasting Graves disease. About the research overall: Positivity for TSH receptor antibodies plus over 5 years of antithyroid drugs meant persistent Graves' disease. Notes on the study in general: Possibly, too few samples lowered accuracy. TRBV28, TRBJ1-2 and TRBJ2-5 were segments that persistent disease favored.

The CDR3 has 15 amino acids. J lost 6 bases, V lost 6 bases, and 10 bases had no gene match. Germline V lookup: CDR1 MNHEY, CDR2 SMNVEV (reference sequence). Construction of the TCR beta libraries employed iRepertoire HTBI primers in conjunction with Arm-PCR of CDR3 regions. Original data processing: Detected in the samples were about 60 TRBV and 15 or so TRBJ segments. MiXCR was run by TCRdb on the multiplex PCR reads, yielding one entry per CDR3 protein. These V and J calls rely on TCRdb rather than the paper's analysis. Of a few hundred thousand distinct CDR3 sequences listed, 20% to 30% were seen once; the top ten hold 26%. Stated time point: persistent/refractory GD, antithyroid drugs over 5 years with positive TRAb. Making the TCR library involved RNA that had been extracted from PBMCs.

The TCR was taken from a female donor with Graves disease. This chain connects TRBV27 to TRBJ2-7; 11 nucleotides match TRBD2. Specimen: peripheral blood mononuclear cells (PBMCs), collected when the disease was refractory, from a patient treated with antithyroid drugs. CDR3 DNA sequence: TGTGCCAGCAGCTTTAGCGGGAGGGCCTTGGTCGAGCAGTACTTC. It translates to CASSFSGRALVEQYF.